This is a list of T cell receptor beta chains from one sample in a study of control samples from healthy donors and cancer patients. The repertoire was sequenced with immunoSEQ multiplex PCR; TCRdb's copy has only in-frame clones and lacks some. Here the sample spans some 150,000 clones, 96% being singletons. The sequencing sample was made of blood. These receptors were collected from a woman in her thirties in good health. Both conserved end residues are trimmed from each CDR3.

j_gene: TRBJ2-7; v_gene: TRBV7-8; CDR3aa: ASSRGQGGEQY
j_gene: TRBJ1-6; v_gene: TRBV3-1/TRBV3-2; CDR3aa: ASSPKGLRENSPLH
j_gene: TRBJ2-5; v_gene: TRBV25-1; CDR3aa: ASSAAFGVKETQY
j_gene: TRBJ2-5; v_gene: TRBV2; CDR3aa: ASSASMRGLKGETQY
j_gene: TRBJ2-7; v_gene: TRBV30; CDR3aa: AWSPANSYEQY
j_gene: TRBJ1-5; v_gene: TRBV6-6; CDR3aa: ASSYSGVNQPQH
j_gene: TRBJ2-7; v_gene: TRBV28; CDR3aa: ASSLNRWARGGYEQY
j_gene: TRBJ2-2; v_gene: TRBV5-4; CDR3aa: ASSFVLDNTGELF
j_gene: TRBJ2-1; v_gene: TRBV9; CDR3aa: ASSDRASVYNEQF
j_gene: TRBJ1-2; v_gene: TRBV13; CDR3aa: ASSFGQGPGYT
j_gene: TRBJ1-2; v_gene: TRBV4-1; CDR3aa: ASSQYYGYGYT
j_gene: TRBJ2-3; v_gene: TRBV4-2; CDR3aa: ASSHWGGTWDTDTQY
j_gene: TRBJ2-1; v_gene: TRBV4-1; CDR3aa: ASSLGPIDEQF
j_gene: TRBJ1-4; v_gene: TRBV28; CDR3aa: ASTTRDGATNEKLF
j_gene: TRBJ1-1; v_gene: TRBV29-1; CDR3aa: SVEDVGAFWNTEAF
j_gene: TRBJ2-7; v_gene: TRBV7-6; CDR3aa: ASSLGAAAYEQY
j_gene: TRBJ2-2; v_gene: TRBV6-6; CDR3aa: ASIGPGTGELF
j_gene: TRBJ1-6; v_gene: TRBV6-5; CDR3aa: ASSYYRGGYLALH
j_gene: TRBJ2-3; v_gene: TRBV28; CDR3aa: ASSSRVRGPSPDTQY
j_gene: TRBJ1-2; v_gene: TRBV6-5; CDR3aa: ASSRGRSYGYT
j_gene: TRBJ1-5; v_gene: TRBV6-5; CDR3aa: ASSWELNQPQH
j_gene: TRBJ1-5; v_gene: TRBV11-2; CDR3aa: ASSPGQGRNQPQH
j_gene: TRBJ1-3; v_gene: TRBV27; CDR3aa: ASSARGAGNTIY
j_gene: TRBJ1-3; v_gene: TRBV7-8; CDR3aa: ASSLDTGHRTGNTIY
j_gene: TRBJ1-4; v_gene: TRBV6-1; CDR3aa: ASSERGFANEKLF
j_gene: TRBJ1-2; v_gene: TRBV5-8; CDR3aa: ASSPGGQVYGYT
j_gene: TRBJ2-2; v_gene: TRBV27; CDR3aa: ASSLLDRPGELF
j_gene: TRBJ1-6; v_gene: TRBV2; CDR3aa: ASIRGVSVNSPLH
j_gene: TRBJ2-2; v_gene: TRBV24-1; CDR3aa: ATWTGGPGELF
j_gene: TRBJ1-3; v_gene: TRBV9; CDR3aa: ASSVRAGGPGNTIY
j_gene: TRBJ2-3; v_gene: TRBV27; CDR3aa: ASSLWGEAKGTDTQY
j_gene: TRBJ2-1; v_gene: TRBV19; CDR3aa: ASSLLGPRDEQF
j_gene: TRBJ1-2; v_gene: TRBV6-4; CDR3aa: ASSADTGDHYGYT
j_gene: TRBJ1-2; v_gene: TRBV3-1/TRBV3-2; CDR3aa: ASSQVQGATGYT
j_gene: TRBJ1-5; v_gene: TRBV27; CDR3aa: ASSIVQGQPQH
j_gene: TRBJ1-2; v_gene: TRBV12-3/TRBV12-4; CDR3aa: ASSFGGDYGYT
j_gene: TRBJ2-5; v_gene: TRBV11-1; CDR3aa: ASSPRVRAETQY
j_gene: TRBJ2-7; v_gene: TRBV6-2/TRBV6-3; CDR3aa: ASSYSTRYEQY
j_gene: TRBJ2-7; v_gene: TRBV28; CDR3aa: ASSLPGLPYEQY
j_gene: TRBJ1-1; v_gene: TRBV19; CDR3aa: ATSLRRWAKSANTEAF
j_gene: TRBJ1-2; v_gene: TRBV6-5; CDR3aa: ASSYSMGDYGYT
j_gene: TRBJ2-5; v_gene: TRBV9; CDR3aa: ASSRDREETQY
j_gene: TRBJ2-3; v_gene: TRBV6-2/TRBV6-3; CDR3aa: ASSKTGGDTDTQY
j_gene: TRBJ2-1; v_gene: TRBV5-1; CDR3aa: ASSLAAGAVREQF
j_gene: TRBJ1-2; v_gene: TRBV5-6; CDR3aa: ASSQSSGSYGYT